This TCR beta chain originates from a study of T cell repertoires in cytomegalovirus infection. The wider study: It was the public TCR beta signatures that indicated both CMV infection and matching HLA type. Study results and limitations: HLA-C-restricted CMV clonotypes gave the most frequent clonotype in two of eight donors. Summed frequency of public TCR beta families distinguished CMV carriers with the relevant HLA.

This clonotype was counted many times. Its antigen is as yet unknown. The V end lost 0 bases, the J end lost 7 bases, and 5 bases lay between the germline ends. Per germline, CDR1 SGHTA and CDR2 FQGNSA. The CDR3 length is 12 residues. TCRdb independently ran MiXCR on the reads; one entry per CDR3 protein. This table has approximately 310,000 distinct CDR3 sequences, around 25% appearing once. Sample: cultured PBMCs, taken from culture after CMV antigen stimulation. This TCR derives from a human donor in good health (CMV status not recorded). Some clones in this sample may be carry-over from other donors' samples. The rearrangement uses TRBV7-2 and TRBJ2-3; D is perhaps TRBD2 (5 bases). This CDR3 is CASSLAGNTQYF. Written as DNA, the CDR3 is TGTGCCAGCAGCTTAGCCGGGAATACGCAGTATTTT. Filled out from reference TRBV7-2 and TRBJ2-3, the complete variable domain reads GAGVSQSPSNKVTEKGKDVELRCDPISGHTALYWYRQSLGQGLEFLIYFQGNSAPDKSGLPSDRFSAERTGGSVSTLTIQRTQQEDSAVYLCASSLAGNTQYFGPGTRLTVL.